This T cell receptor beta chain was retrieved from a study of OX40 agonist ivuxolimab in advanced cancers. Study overall: Ivuxolimab, an agonistic anti-OX40 (CD134) antibody, was given to patients. Dose-escalation patients' cancers were hepatocellular carcinoma, melanoma, renal cell or head and neck cancer. Study results and limitations: Among T cells, CD8+ cells averaged more expanded clones than CD4+ cells.

The data were produced by immunoSEQ multiplex PCR, yet TCRdb's version contains in-frame clones alone and is incomplete. The sample has around 95,000 clones, 90% seen once. Blood specimens came from baseline, cycle 4 day 1, and cycle 7 day 1. In germline, CDR1 is LNHDA, CDR2 SQIVND (reference sequence). V shed 3 bases and J shed 7 bases, with 15 bases lying between them. The CDR3 is 14 amino acids. Details on this clone: No antigen is known for it.

This receptor was obtained from an adult with an advanced solid tumor such as melanoma, head and neck, liver or kidney cancer. Sequencing was performed on CD4+ or CD8+ T cells sorted from blood, taken in a trial of the OX40 agonist ivuxolimab. The rearrangement uses TRBV19 and TRBJ1-2; D might be TRBD1 (6 bases). CDR3 region: CASSILQGGRGYTF. DNA of the CDR3: TGTGCCAGTAGTATCCTACAGGGAGGTCGTGGCTACACCTTC.